This entry describes one TCR beta chain. Its cognate antigen has yet to be identified. No qualities accompany the bases; no much larger clone lies one base away. The CDR3 numbers 16 residues from cysteine through phenylalanine. The only DNA kept is the CDR3, 48 bases in frame from the first base. CDR1 is given as SGHNT and CDR2 as YYREEE, both from the germline V gene (reference sequence). The junction carries 17 bases between V and J, which are trimmed by 4 bases and 2 bases respectively. To prepare the library, the immunoSEQ multiplex PCR assay was applied. For the multiplex PCR, a mixture combining 60 forward primers for TCR Vbeta segments and 13 reverse primers for TCR Jbeta segments was used. A multiplex PCR assay on genomic DNA amplified the CDR3 region of rearranged TCR beta genes. The amplified TCR beta libraries were sequenced on the Illumina HiSeq System as 87-base-pair reads. As for how the authors treated the data: In a later analysis, approximately 74 million unique TCR beta chains were counted across the 650 to 700 repertoires, and around 11 million of these chains were shared by at least two donors. Raw reads were error-corrected and collapsed into unique sequences by a nearest-neighbor algorithm in which closely related sequences were merged to remove PCR and sequencing errors. Alignment of CDR3 sequences to IMGT reference sequences was used to assign V, D and J gene segments. For a sequence to be retained, a match of at least six nucleotides was required to both a V gene segment and a J gene segment. A rearrangement counted as productive if the CDR3 had no stop codons and remained in frame with V and J, and every other rearrangement counted as non-productive. CDR3 was defined according to IMGT convention as the region running from the second conserved V-encoded cysteine to the conserved J-encoded phenylalanine. In an earlier analysis of approximately 590 of the donors, sequences lacking an unambiguous match to a single V gene segment were excluded. An earlier analysis of about 590 of the donors classified V segments as functional when productive rearrangements were above 56.7% and as segregating when the standard deviation between donors was above 5%. To diagnose cytomegalovirus status from the catalog of TCR beta chain sequences, a statistical classification framework was built. A later analysis assigned V and J genes by comparing TCR nucleotide sequences with IMGT/GENE-DB human TR gene sequences. In a later analysis, CDR3 sequences and most-parsimonious VDJ recombination scenarios were assigned using the TCRdist pipeline. In a later analysis, every TCR beta chain was defined by the combination of its CDR3 amino acid sequence and its V-gene family, and reads without a unique V-gene family were dropped. A later analysis removed 592 highly shared, low-generation-probability nucleotide sequences to deal with suspected cross-contamination and a sequencing artifact. For each public chain, a later analysis derived a clonal expansion index from normalized ranks of inferred template counts within each repertoire. A later analysis computed generation probabilities with a VDJ recombination model fitted to out-of-frame rearrangements, and checked the results against IGoR. In a later analysis, hypergeometric tests were used to score TCR-TCR, TCR-HLA and TCR-CMV co-occurrence, with a repertoire-size bias correction applied to TCR pairs. In a later analysis, false discovery rates were estimated by permuting HLA or CMV assignments 20 times. In a later analysis, co-occurring TCRs were grouped with DBSCAN, and TCRdist sequence similarity was added when clustering was performed within HLA-allele-positive subsets. Repertoires with fewer than 30,000 or more than 120,000 public chains were left out of co-occurrence clustering, as were a handful of repertoires with anomalous nucleotide sharing. TCRdb mirrors the immuneACCESS table, restricted to in-frame sequences. Some clones are absent from its copies; in checked studies, under half trace to an unresolved V gene, and the reason for the others is unknown. V and J calls and clone size are given by that table; D and trimming were obtained from the DNA. This sample lists about 97,000 clones; less than 80% were detected once. The ten biggest clones cover around 4.4% of the sample.

This specimen comes from a study of cytomegalovirus exposure and HLA in healthy donors listed by TCRdb under 2017. About the investigation overall: In an earlier analysis of roughly 590 of the donors, 250 to 350 Gb of sequence data and approximately 100 million unique TCR beta sequences from roughly 180 million T cells were reported. An early release that covered some 630 HLA-typed donors contained approximately 300 gigabases of sequencing data and tens of millions of unique TCR sequences. Of the approximately 400 genotyped donors, about 84% fell in the genetic ancestry cluster associated with self-reported Caucasian donors. The aim of the study was to test whether cataloging public T cell receptors could identify signatures of past pathogen exposure. The study used immunosequencing to profile the T cell repertoires of 666 subjects and linked those repertoires to cytomegalovirus serostatus. In addition to the first cohort of about 650 subjects, a separate validation cohort of 120 different subjects was used. The study combined high-throughput TCR immunosequencing, statistical association of individual TCRs with disease status, and machine learning to predict cytomegalovirus infection status. In a later analysis, previously published TCR beta repertoires from about 640 donors were re-analyzed and high-resolution HLA genotyping was added so that TCR occurrence patterns could be studied. Rather than using new phenotypic data, the later analysis identified candidate immune exposures from TCR beta sequences and from how often those sequences occurred across donors. An earlier analysis of about 600 of the donors used high-throughput TCR beta sequencing to judge whether each TCR beta V gene segment behaved as functional or pseudogenic. Donor age, sex, ethnicity and CMV serostatus were collected together with the repertoire data. Genome-wide SNP genotypes for about 65% of the roughly 670 donors were used in a later genetic analysis, which treated that subset as a discovery cohort. Every discovery cohort repertoire had been produced on one sequencing platform. Class I and class II HLA loci were covered by the typing at four-digit resolution. Typing coverage varied by locus: 629-630 donors for A, B, C, DRB1 and DQB1; under 550 for DQA1; more than 600 for DPA1; 400 to 480 for DPB1. Because of strong linkage in the cohort, 5 or 6 DR-DQ haplotypes were treated as single units for association and clustering. On average, around 240,000 unique TCR beta nucleotide sequences were sequenced per donor among some 420 genotyped donors of the cohort, with 15% to 20% of those sequences being non-productive.

The cohort consisted of more than 650 healthy bone marrow donors. Cohort members were all nominally healthy when sampled, although unrecorded immune exposures were likely present. The donor tested CMV seronegative and was one of the 352 seronegative cohort members. A peripheral blood sample was collected from each donor, and TCR beta sequencing was performed on peripheral blood mononuclear cells. Genomic DNA extraction from the blood cell samples was performed with the Qiagen DNeasy Blood Extraction Kit. Summary of the overall study and its limitations: Most CMV-associated TCR beta chains appeared to be HLA-restricted in a later analysis, and the HLA associations seemed to be driven largely by CMV exposure. A later analysis found that HLA-associated TCR beta chains were more clonally expanded and had lower generation probabilities than equally common non-associated chains. An earlier analysis of 587 of the donors showed that most TCR beta V segments appeared in productive rearrangements either about 87% or about 30% of the time, which broadly matched IMGT annotations. The 87-base-pair reads could not distinguish some IMGT-functional V segments, including TRBV6-2 and TRBV6-3, so those segments were excluded. A later genetic analysis reported fewer N-insertions in productive TCRs among donors in an Asian-associated ancestry cluster than the roughly 700-donor mean. Assigning TCR associations to individual alleles was difficult when HLA alleles, especially DR and DQ, strongly co-occurred. A group of highly shared sequence variants was considered likely to be a technical artifact of the sequencing pipeline. Most TCR sequences were seen in very few donors, while some public TCRs were found in many individuals. V-gene and J-gene trimming of TCR beta chains was associated with a missense DCLRE1C variant in a later genetic analysis, and the association was replicated in an independent cohort. Sequencing depth was assumed to be roughly uniform across donors in the presence/absence analyses, though that assumption may not hold. Several of the top co-occurrence clusters appeared to be linked to parvovirus B19, influenza, CMV and Epstein-Barr virus, according to a later analysis. Linkage disequilibrium might explain the correlated functional status among segregating V segments, but an unknown experimental factor could not be ruled out. The classifier was reported to diagnose cytomegalovirus status with high specificity and sensitivity in both the original and validation cohorts. The study listed 150 to 200 TCR beta chains as associated with cytomegalovirus. In a later analysis, 16,951 TCR beta sequences were associated with specific HLA alleles at a false discovery rate of 0.05. HLA typing was unavailable for some donors at each locus, so association tests used only the typed subset. For the cohort, immune exposure information was limited to CMV serostatus. This cohort had only TCR beta chains sequenced, and the lack of alpha or paired-chain data limited which features could be detected. A further reported finding was that TCR beta sequences accurately predicted the HLA-A and HLA-B alleles for most subjects in the first cohort. The earlier analysis of approximately 540 of the donors excluded roughly 17 rarely observed V segments, including chromosome 9 orphons, because counts were too low. A few of the identified cytomegalovirus-associated TCR beta chains were confirmed in vitro to be specific for cytomegalovirus antigens. The authors suggested that the approach could potentially be generalized to other disease states and immunological phenotypes. In a later analysis, the rate of TCR association differed among HLA loci, with DRB1 alleles having the most associated TCRs and HLA-C alleles having the fewest.

The sample comprised PBMCs. This chain is built from TRBV5-4 and TRBJ2-3; the best D guess is TRBD2, with 6 bases matching. This TCR came from a man between 35 and 55 years old in good health and CMV-seronegative. The DNA sequence reads TGTGCCAGCAGCCCCACCAAGGAGGGACCCACAGATACGCAGTATTTT. It codes for CASSPTKEGPTDTQYF.